A selection of T cell receptor beta chains follows, all from one sample in a study of blood T cells in healthy people across ages. TCRdb reprocessed the 5' RACE reads with MiXCR, giving one entry per CDR3 protein. Of roughly 1,500,000 distinct CDR3 sequences detected, 42% appear once; the ten largest clones hold roughly 8.2%. Sequencing was carried out using blood. These receptors were taken from a woman aged 18 to 35 in good health. Each CDR3 is given with its conserved first and last residue. Each record gives: clone size, D gene, V gene, J gene, CDR3 DNA, CDR3 protein. D genes are given only for firm matches. Clone size is given for some rows only: seen once, a few or many times, or a class if the clone is expanded.

>NA|TRBD2|TRBV6-1|TRBJ2-3
TGTGCCATCAGTAGCGGGAGGGTGGGCACAGATACGCAGTATTTT
CAISSGRVGTDTQYF
>NA|NA|TRBV6-6|TRBJ2-6
TGTGCCAGCAGCTCCCAGACGGGAACTGGGGCCAACGTCCCGACTTTC
CASSSQTGTGANVPTF
>NA|NA|TRBV20-1|TRBJ2-1
TGCAGTGCTAGCGGGGCGGTGGGGGTTGGTGAGCAGTTCTTC
CSASGAVGVGEQFF
>NA|NA|TRBV6-1|TRBJ2-5
TGTGCCAGCAGTGCAATAACGGGTCGCGCCTCGGACCAAGAGACCCAGTACTTC
CASSAITGRASDQETQYF
>NA|TRBD2|TRBV11-2|TRBJ2-1
TGTGCCAGCAGCTCTCGACTAGCGGCCAATGAGCAGTTCTTC
CASSSRLAANEQFF
>NA|NA|TRBV20-1|TRBJ1-4
TGCAGTGCTAGGGGAAATGAAAAACTGTTTTTT
CSARGNEKLFF
>few|NA|TRBV21-1|TRBJ2-1
TGTGCCAGCAGCGAGCGGACTAGCGGGAGTAAGAATGAGCAGTTCTTC
CASSERTSGSKNEQFF
>few|TRBD2|TRBV18|TRBJ2-3
TGTGCCAGCTCACCACCACCCACCAGCGGGGGCACAGATACGCAGTATTTT
CASSPPPTSGGTDTQYF
>NA|NA|TRBV10-3|TRBJ2-3
TGTGCCATCAGTGGTCGGGTGGCAGATACGCAGTATTTT
CAISGRVADTQYF
>NA|NA|TRBV7-9|TRBJ1-4
TGTGCCAGCAGCTTGGGGTCCAGCGAAAAACTGTTTTTT
CASSLGSSEKLFF
>NA|NA|TRBV21-1|TRBJ2-1
TGTGCCAGCAGCAATATCGCTAGCGGGAAAGTTGACAATGAGCAGTTCTTC
CASSNIASGKVDNEQFF
>NA|TRBD2|TRBV27|TRBJ2-5
TGTGCCAGCAGTTCACCTAGCGGGGTAGGAGAGACCCAGTACTTC
CASSSPSGVGETQYF
>NA|NA|TRBV30|TRBJ2-7
TGTGCCTGGAGTGTACGGCACGGGAGCTCCTACGAGCAGTACTTC
CAWSVRHGSSYEQYF
>NA|TRBD1|TRBV12-5|TRBJ2-7
TGTGCTAGTGGTTTGGGACAGGGGGAGTGGAATGAGCAGTACTTC
CASGLGQGEWNEQYF
>NA|TRBD2|TRBV6-1|TRBJ2-1
TGTGCCAGCAGTGAAGAGCGGGGTTGGGATGAGCAGTTCTTC
CASSEERGWDEQFF
>NA|TRBD2|TRBV10-1|TRBJ2-3
TGCGCCAGCAGTGAGCAGACTAGCGGGGTTACGCAGTATTTT
CASSEQTSGVTQYF
>NA|NA|TRBV12-3/TRBV12-4|TRBJ2-3
TGTGCCAGCAGTTTAGACGGGCCCGGTCGCACAGATACGCAGTATTTT
CASSLDGPGRTDTQYF
>few|NA|TRBV4-1|TRBJ1-4
TGCGCCAGCAGCCACCCACAGGCAACTAATGAAAAACTGTTTTTT
CASSHPQATNEKLFF